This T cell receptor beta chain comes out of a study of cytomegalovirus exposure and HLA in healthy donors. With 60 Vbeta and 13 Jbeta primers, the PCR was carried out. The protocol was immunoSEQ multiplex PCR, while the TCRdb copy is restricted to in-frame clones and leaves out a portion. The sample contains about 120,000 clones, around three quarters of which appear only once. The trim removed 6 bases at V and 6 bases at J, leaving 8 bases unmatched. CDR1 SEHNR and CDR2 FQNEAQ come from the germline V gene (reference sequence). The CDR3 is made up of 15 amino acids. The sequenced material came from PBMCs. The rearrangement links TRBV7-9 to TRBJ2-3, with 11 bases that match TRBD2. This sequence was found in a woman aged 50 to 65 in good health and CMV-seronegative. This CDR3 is CASSSGTSGIDTQYF. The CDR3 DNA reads TGTGCCAGCAGTTCCGGGACTAGCGGAATCGATACGCAGTATTTT.